Following are 26 T cell receptor beta chains from one sample sequenced in a study of cytomegalovirus exposure and HLA in healthy donors. Clones were sequenced by immunoSEQ multiplex PCR, and TCRdb holds only the in-frame ones, with some missing. The repertoire holds about 280,000 clones, with 80% to 90% as singletons. Material: PBMCs. These receptors all stem from a woman between 18 and 30 years old in good health and CMV-seronegative.

The rearrangement links TRBV9 to TRBJ2-5; 16 positions agree with TRBD2. V was pared by 3 bases and J by 7 bases, with 3 bases of the junction left unmatched. Germline loops: CDR1 SGDLS, CDR2 YYNGEE. The CDR3 loop spans 15 amino acids. This CDR3 is CASSEGLAGGRTQYF. The CDR3 DNA sequence: TGTGCCAGCAGCGAGGGACTAGCGGGGGGGAGGACCCAGTACTTC.

This chain connects TRBV10-3 to TRBJ2-1, with 9 bases that match TRBD2. This CDR3 is 15 amino acids long. The trim removed 2 bases at V and 4 bases at J, leaving 3 bases unmatched. The germline V gene encodes CDR1 ENHRY and CDR2 SYGVKD. The CDR3 DNA reads TGTGCCATCAGTGAGCAGACTAGCGGTTACAATGAGCAGTTCTTC. Amino acids: CAISEQTSGYNEQFF.

This chain connects TRBV6-4 to TRBJ2-1, with D perhaps TRBD2 (5 bases). Germline CDR1 and CDR2: MRHNA and SNTAGT. Deletions cut 6 bases from V and 8 bases from J, with 14 bases between. This CDR3 has 13 residues. CDR3 in amino acids: CASSTTRGDEQFF. The DNA for the CDR3 is TGTGCCAGCAGCACCACCCGGGGTGATGAGCAGTTCTTC.

This clone was seen once. The rearrangement uses TRBV11-2 and TRBJ1-4, with D hard to call. CDR1 SGHAT and CDR2 FQNNGV come from the germline V gene. The V and J ends lost 5 bases and 6 bases respectively, with 13 bases between them. This CDR3 is 14 amino acids long. The CDR3 DNA follows: TGTGCCAGCAGCCCAGTGTCCGCGGATGAAAAACTGTTTTTT. This gives the protein CASSPVSADEKLFF.

V usage is TRBV5-8 and J usage is TRBJ2-7; unclear D gene. Per germline, CDR1 SGHTS and CDR2 YDEGEE. V was shortened by 0 bases and J by 0 bases, with 22 bases between the two germline ends. The length of the CDR3 is 19 residues. The CDR3 loop reads CASSLAETGAPPSSYEQYF. CDR3 sequence (DNA): TGTGCCAGCAGCTTGGCCGAGACGGGTGCACCCCCTAGCTCCTACGAGCAGTACTTC.

The chain couples TRBV18 to TRBJ2-1; 11 bases are a match to TRBD1. Germline V gene data show CDR1 as KGHSH and CDR2 as LQKENI. V shed 4 bases, J shed 9 bases, and the junction held 8 bases outside the gene matches. The CDR3 totals 15 residues. The CDR3 DNA reads as TGTGCCAGCTCACACCGGGACAGGGGGTCCGGTGAGCAGTTCTTC. It encodes CASSHRDRGSGEQFF. The complete variable domain, with remaining parts taken from reference TRBV18 and TRBJ2-1, reads NAGVMQNPRHLVRRRGQEARLRCSPMKGHSHVYWYRQLPEEGLKFMVYLQKENIIDESGMPKERFSAEFPKEGPSILRIQQVVRGDSAAYFCASSHRDRGSGEQFFGPGTRLTVL.

V gene TRBV5-1 combines with J gene TRBJ2-1; possible D gene TRBD1, 6 bases. The CDR3 length is 15 residues. Germline-derived CDR1 and CDR2 are SGHRS and YFSETQ. V shed 2 bases and J shed 3 bases, with 12 bases lying between them. CDR3 region: CASSFGQSLYNEQFF. The CDR3 DNA is TGCGCCAGCAGCTTCGGACAGAGCCTCTACAATGAGCAGTTCTTC.

This sequence joins TRBV5-6 and TRBJ2-7; 7 bases align to TRBD1. Germline CDR1 SGHDT, CDR2 YYEEEE. The CDR3 contains 14 residues. With 0 bases clipped from V and 4 bases from J, the junction kept 4 bases outside the gene matches. The CDR3 nucleotides are TGTGCCAGCAGCTTGGACAGGGGTCGTTACGAGCAGTACTTC. Translated: CASSLDRGRYEQYF.

The chain uses TRBV6-1 and TRBJ2-7; tentative D call: TRBD2 (5 bases). Trimming left V 0 bases short and J 3 bases short, with 12 bases between. This CDR3 comprises 15 residues. The germline V gene has CDR1 MNHNS and CDR2 SASEGT. CDR3 amino acids: CASSEAGGSSYEQYF. CDR3 bases: TGTGCCAGCAGTGAAGCGGGCGGGTCGAGCTACGAGCAGTACTTC.

The rearrangement links TRBV6-5 to TRBJ1-1; no clear D. CDR1 and CDR2 (germline): MNHEY, SVGAGI. The CDR3 length is 11 residues. The V end was cut by 7 bases, the J end by 1 base, with 4 bases between. The CDR3 loop reads CASIGNTEAFF. CDR3 sequence (DNA): TGTGCCAGCATCGGGAACACTGAAGCTTTCTTT.

V is TRBV9 and J is TRBJ1-1; 7 bases align to TRBD1. Germline assignment: CDR1 SGDLS and CDR2 YYNGEE. The CDR3 length is 16 residues. J was trimmed by 0 bases and V by 3 bases; bases with no gene match: 8. CDR3 DNA: TGTGCCAGCAGCGCGGGACAGCAGGATATGAACACTGAAGCTTTCTTT. It translates to CASSAGQQDMNTEAFF.

In this sample, this clone turned up a few times. This chain uses TRBV19 with TRBJ2-2; D is uncertain. Germline CDR1 and CDR2: LNHDA and SQIVND (reference sequence). The CDR3 has 13 amino acids. The V gene lost 4 bases and the J gene lost 4 bases, with 7 bases spanning the gap. CDR3 nucleotides: TGTGCCAGTAGTAAAGACCGCACCGGGGAGCTGTTTTTT. Residues: CASSKDRTGELFF.

The chain carries TRBV28 and TRBJ2-3; tentative D call: TRBD2 (5 bases). There are 13 residues in the CDR3. Germline assignment: CDR1 MDHEN and CDR2 SYDVKM. The V and J ends lost 2 bases and 4 bases respectively, with 7 bases between them. The CDR3 is CASSLAAADTQYF. DNA for the CDR3: TGTGCCAGCAGTTTAGCAGCGGCAGATACGCAGTATTTT.

The chain couples TRBV27 to TRBJ2-1; 8 bases fit TRBD1. The CDR3 sequence is 16 residues long. The germline CDR1 and CDR2 sequences are MNHEY and SMNVEV (reference sequence). V dropped 2 bases and J dropped 6; count of bases not matched to a gene: 9. This CDR3 reads CASSLRPGQVFNEQFF. The CDR3 coding sequence is TGTGCCAGCAGTTTACGGCCGGGACAGGTCTTCAATGAGCAGTTCTTC.

This clone was observed a few times. The chain uses TRBV27 and TRBJ1-2, with 7 bases identical to TRBD1. CDR1 is MNHEY, CDR2 SMNVEV, per germline (reference sequence). The J segment lost 5 bases and the V segment lost 8 bases, leaving 11 bases of the junction unmatched. The CDR3 sequence is 14 residues long. The CDR3 DNA reads TGTGCCAGCCGATCAGACAGGGAGGAGTATGGCTACACCTTC. Protein sequence: CASRSDREEYGYTF.

The chain is built from TRBV30 and TRBJ1-3; 8 nucleotides agree with TRBD1. Trimming took 2 bases from V and 2 from J; bases not matched to a gene: 5. Germline CDR1 GTSNPN, CDR2 SVGIG (reference sequence). This CDR3 comprises 15 residues. CDR3 residues: CAWSMGQATGNTIYF. In DNA form, the CDR3 reads TGTGCCTGGAGTATGGGACAGGCGACTGGAAACACCATATATTTT.

CDR3 sequence (DNA): TGTGCCAGCTCGGCGAGGTCGAACACTGAAGCTTTCTTT. It codes for CASSARSNTEAFF. The chain has TRBV2 and TRBJ1-1; D not certain. Looked up from germline, CDR1 is SNHLY and CDR2 is FYNNEI. Trimming stripped 8 bases from V and 1 base from J, with 11 bases between. The CDR3 length is 13 residues.

V and J are TRBV5-1 and TRBJ2-1, with D tentatively TRBD2 (6 bases). This CDR3 region has 14 residues. Germline V gives CDR1 SGHRS, CDR2 YFSETQ. The V gene lost 4 bases and the J gene lost 15 bases, with 23 bases spanning the gap. The CDR3 sequence is CASSGLASLSVWFF. The CDR3 region has the DNA TGCGCCAGCAGCGGCCTAGCGAGTCTTTCCGTTTGGTTCTTC.

The chain is built from TRBV27 and TRBJ2-1; 10 nucleotides align to TRBD2. Trimming cost V 6 bases and J 8 bases; bases outside gene matches: 10. There are 15 residues in the CDR3. The V gene's germline CDR1 is MNHEY and CDR2 SMNVEV (reference sequence). CDR3 region: CASRSVGLAGDEQFF. Written as DNA, the CDR3 is TGTGCCAGCAGGAGTGTGGGGCTAGCGGGAGATGAGCAGTTCTTC.

The chain recombines TRBV6-6 with TRBJ2-7, with 9 bases fitting TRBD1. The germline gives CDR1 MNHNY, CDR2 SVGAGI (reference sequence). V shed 6 bases, J shed 5 bases, and the junction held 8 bases outside the gene matches. The CDR3 loop spans 14 amino acids. In DNA form, the CDR3 reads TGTGCCAGCAGAACCCCCGACAGGGGGGACGAGCAGTACTTC. Its protein product is CASRTPDRGDEQYF.

The chain employs TRBV5-1 and TRBJ2-7; 9 bases line up with TRBD1. This CDR3 is built from 13 residues. Per the germline V gene, CDR1 is SGHRS and CDR2 is YFSETQ. Trimming removed 7 bases from V and 6 bases from J; junction bases left unmatched: 8. This CDR3 is CASRPGQGPEQYF. The CDR3 nucleotides read TGCGCCAGCCGGCCGGGACAGGGCCCCGAGCAGTACTTC. Complete variable domain (other parts from reference TRBV5-1 and TRBJ2-7): KAGVTQTPRYLIKTRGQQVTLSCSPISGHRSVSWYQQTPGQGLQFLFEYFSETQRNKGNFPGRFSGRQFSNSRSEMNVSTLELGDSALYLCASRPGQGPEQYFGPGTRLTVT.

The rearrangement uses TRBV6-5 and TRBJ1-2; 9 bases map to TRBD1. CDR3 length: 13 residues. J was trimmed by 8 bases and V by 5 bases; bases with no gene match: 6. Germline values: CDR1 MNHEY, CDR2 SVGAGI. As DNA, the CDR3 is TGTGCCAGCAGTGCCCGGGACAGGGAAGGCTACACCTTC. It encodes CASSARDREGYTF.

The chain joins TRBV2 to TRBJ2-2; perhaps TRBD2 as D (6 bases). Looked up from germline, CDR1 is SNHLY and CDR2 is FYNNEI. The CDR3 has 16 residues. The V and J ends lost 6 bases and 3 bases respectively, with 17 bases between them. The CDR3 sequence: CASRGSSGRYTGELFF. The CDR3 region has the DNA TGTGCCAGCAGAGGAAGTAGCGGAAGGTACACCGGGGAGCTGTTTTTT. The complete variable domain, with remaining parts taken from reference TRBV2 and TRBJ2-2, reads EPEVTQTPSHQVTQMGQEVILRCVPISNHLYFYWYRQILGQKVEFLVSFYNNEISEKSEIFDDQFSVERPDGSNFTLKIRSTKLEDSAMYFCASRGSSGRYTGELFFGEGSRLTVL.

A few counts support this clone. The chain uses TRBV7-9 and TRBJ2-7, with 8 nucleotides matching TRBD1. The CDR3 has 14 amino acids. V lost 5 bases and J lost 4; bases outside the gene matches: 7. CDR1 is SEHNR, CDR2 FQNEAQ, per germline (reference sequence). Here the CDR3 reads CASSTDRVGYEQYF. CDR3 DNA: TGTGCCAGCAGCACGGACAGGGTAGGGTACGAGCAGTACTTC.

V gene TRBV6-5 combines with J gene TRBJ1-2, with D possibly being TRBD1 (6 bases). Germline CDR1 is MNHEY and CDR2 is SVGAGI. The CDR3 is 15 amino acids. V lost 2 bases, J lost 0 bases, and 10 bases lay in between. The CDR3 reads CASSYDRRSNYGYTF. The CDR3 coding sequence is TGTGCCAGCAGTTACGACAGGCGATCTAACTATGGCTACACCTTC.

This CDR3 reads CASSLLAGGPEGASYNEQFF. CDR3 in DNA: TGTGCCAGCAGTTTATTAGCGGGAGGGCCCGAGGGGGCCTCCTACAATGAGCAGTTCTTC. This rearrangement joins TRBV27 to TRBJ2-1, with 11 positions matching TRBD2. Germline-derived CDR1 and CDR2 are MNHEY and SMNVEV (reference sequence). CDR3 length equals 20 residues. The ends lost 1 base at V and 0 bases at J; junction bases unmatched: 11.